The source of this T cell receptor (beta chain) is a study of shared clonotypes between healthy human individuals. Overall study results and limits: Having only a few donors restricted how much genetic and exposure-history diversity was captured.

Using immunoSEQ multiplex PCR, the repertoire was profiled, and TCRdb retains in-frame clones only, with some absent. In the table there are 1.6 million or so clones, about 96% of which are singletons. J gave up 6 bases and V 0 bases, and 5 bases lay outside the gene matches. The CDR3 covers 15 residues. CDR1 is SGHRS and CDR2 is YFSETQ in the germline V gene. The CD4+ fraction was divided into a CD45RA+ naive subset and a CD45RA-negative memory subset. About this clone itself: Antigen specificity is unknown.

The chain carries TRBV5-1 and TRBJ2-1; 8 nucleotides match TRBD2. This TCR derives from a man aged 25-45 years in good health. The sequenced sample consisted of naive CD4+ T cells sorted from blood. Indicated subset: CD45RA+ positively selected. Here the CDR3 reads CASSLGLATFNEQFF. CDR3 DNA sequence: TGCGCCAGCAGCTTGGGACTAGCGACCTTCAATGAGCAGTTCTTC.